This record concerns one TCR beta chain sequence. This entry comes from a study of blood T cell repertoires in COVID-19. The wider study: From T cells, B-cell-depleted T cells, or PBMCs came the material, which was cDNA or gDNA.

Here immunoSEQ multiplex PCR was the method, and the copy in TCRdb shows in-frame clones only, minus some. Counted here are 250,000 to 300,000 clones, around 78% occurring once; the ten biggest clones make up roughly 4.5%. The germline gives CDR1 MGHDK, CDR2 SYGVNS. The CDR3 spans 15 residues. Trimming removed 6 bases at V and 7 bases at J, with 21 bases between. Sequencing was done on a sample of peripheral blood. The sequence derives from a man in his sixties who had recovered from COVID-19. The genes are TRBV25-1 and TRBJ1-2; D is perhaps TRBD1 (6 bases). CDR3 sequence (DNA): TGTGCCAGCAGCGAAAGTTCTCAGGGGTCCCCTGGCTACACCTTC. Translating gives CASSESSQGSPGYTF.